These 20 T cell receptor beta chains were all obtained from the same sample, sequenced in a study of glioma-infiltrating T cells. Amplification of TCR alpha and beta CDR3 regions from RNA used iRepertoire nested multiplex PCR. TCRdb reprocessed the multiplex PCR reads with MiXCR, giving one entry per CDR3 protein. Altogether approximately 89,000 distinct CDR3 sequences are present, roughly 23% being singletons, with the ten largest covering about 6.6%. Sequencing used glioma tissue, nonneoplastic brain tissue, or PBMCs (not recorded which). The source of these receptors is a human donor with low-grade glioma or glioblastoma, undergoing nonglioma brain surgery, or in good health (not recorded which).

This clonotype was seen at least ten times. The chain combines TRBV6-1 with TRBJ1-5, with D maybe TRBD1 (5 bases). Trimming pared 8 bases from V and 0 bases from J, leaving 11 bases between. The germline gives CDR1 MNHNS, CDR2 SASEGT. CDR3 size: 14 residues. In nucleotides, the CDR3 is TGTGCCAGCCGGGGCACAGATAGCAATCAGCCCCAGCATTTT. This sequence encodes CASRGTDSNQPQHF.

The table lists this clonotype with many counts. V and J are TRBV6-1 and TRBJ2-2; 8 bases are a match to TRBD1. CDR1 is MNHNS and CDR2 is SASEGT in the germline V gene. CDR3 size: 15 residues. Trimming at V came to 5 bases and at J to 4 bases, leaving 6 bases not matched to a gene. CDR3 bases: TGTGCCAGCAGTTTCCGAACAGGGGGCACCGGGGAGCTGTTTTTT. This codes for CASSFRTGGTGELFF.

This clonotype was seen ten or more times. The chain combines TRBV28 with TRBJ2-7; 7 positions match TRBD2. Germline V gives CDR1 MDHEN, CDR2 SYDVKM. CDR3 size: 13 residues. Trimming removed 6 bases from V and 2 bases from J; junction bases left unmatched: 4. CDR3 sequence (DNA): TGTGCCAGCAGGGGCGGGGGTGCCTACGAGCAGTACTTC. This gives the protein CASRGGGAYEQYF.

This clonotype was recorded many times. J is TRBJ1-1 and V is TRBV7-2, with a weak D call TRBD1 (5 bases). Germline CDR1 SGHTA, CDR2 FQGNSA. Deletions cut 5 bases from V and 3 bases from J, with 19 bases between. This CDR3 has 16 residues. CDR3 amino acids: CASSRGGVLTDTEAFF. CDR3 nucleotides: TGTGCCAGCAGCCGGGGGGGGGTTTTGACTGACACTGAAGCTTTCTTT.

This clonotype was counted many times. CDR3 residues: CSAQDRVGETQYF. In DNA, the CDR3 is TGCAGTGCTCAAGACAGGGTCGGGGAGACCCAGTACTTC. This rearrangement joins TRBV20-1 to TRBJ2-5; 7 nucleotides line up with TRBD1. Germline values: CDR1 DFQATT, CDR2 SNEGSKA (reference sequence). V lost 5 bases to trimming and J lost 5 bases; unmatched junction nucleotides: 8. This CDR3 region has 13 residues.

This clonotype was counted ten times or more. The CDR3 reads CASSHLTGNTEAFF. The CDR3 nucleotides are TGCGCCAGCAGCCACCTGACAGGGAACACTGAAGCTTTCTTT. This sequence joins TRBV4-1 and TRBJ1-1, with D possibly TRBD1 on 6 matching bases. V dropped 3 bases and J dropped 1 base, with 9 bases sitting between them. The CDR3 is made up of 14 amino acids. Per the germline V gene, CDR1 is MGHRA and CDR2 is YSYEKL.

At least ten counts were recorded for this clonotype. The CDR3 DNA is TGTGCCAGTAGTAGTACCAGGGTTGATCAGCCCCAGCATTTT. Residues: CASSSTRVDQPQHF. V and J are TRBV19 and TRBJ1-5; D is perhaps TRBD1 (5 bases). CDR1 is LNHDA and CDR2 is SQIVND in the germline V gene (reference sequence). The CDR3 covers 14 residues. V was trimmed by 4 bases and J by 5 bases, leaving 12 bases between them.

This clonotype ranks as medium-sized. The gene calls are TRBV27 and TRBJ1-5; TRBD1 aligns across 8 bases. CDR3 length: 16 amino acids. The germline V gene encodes CDR1 MNHEY and CDR2 SMNVEV (reference sequence). V shed 6 bases and J 2 bases; nucleotides not matched to a gene: 9. The CDR3: CASRPLDRGGNQPQHF. The CDR3 DNA follows: TGTGCCAGCAGACCCCTCGACAGGGGTGGCAATCAGCCCCAGCATTTT.

As to this clonotype: The germline gene is not matched at one end of the junction; a read error may be the cause. DNA of the CDR3: TGTGCCAGCAGCCAAGTGTGGGTCCCCACCGCTGAAGGTTTCTTT. Translating it yields CASSQVWVPTAEGFF. The chain has TRBV14 and TRBJ1-1; D is unresolved. In germline, CDR1 is SGHDN, CDR2 FVKESK. This CDR3 has 15 residues.

This clonotype was seen at least ten times. The V gene is TRBV20-1, the J gene TRBJ2-5; weak D call: TRBD2 (5 bases). Trimming shortened V by 2 bases and J by 5 bases, and 12 bases separated the two germline ends. The CDR3 is 13 amino acids. Germline V gives CDR1 DFQATT, CDR2 SNEGSKA (reference sequence). The CDR3 DNA is TGCAGTGCTAGAAGGGAGCCCTGGGAGACCCAGTACTTC. The encoded protein is CSARREPWETQYF.

Turning to this clonotype: A clone one base away is much larger, so this may be a read error. The chain recombines TRBV6-5 with TRBJ2-3; D is uncertain. CDR1 and CDR2 (germline): MNHEY, SVGAGI. The CDR3 loop spans 16 amino acids. The CDR3 here is CASSHSILAITDTQYF. The CDR3 bases are TGTGCCAGCAGTCACTCGATCTTGGCGATCACAGATACGCAGTATTTT.

The rearrangement links TRBV6-1 to TRBJ2-7; possibly TRBD1 for D (5 bases). Germline values: CDR1 MNHNS, CDR2 SASEGT. V was cut by 7 bases and J by 3 bases, with 22 bases left in between. The length of the CDR3 is 16 residues. CDR3 protein: CASTTTTGRWDYEQYF. CDR3 coding DNA: TGTGCCAGCACCACCACAACAGGTCGGTGGGACTACGAGCAGTACTTC.

The gene calls are TRBV7-2 and TRBJ2-3; TRBD2 aligns across 11 bases. There are 15 residues in the CDR3. Germline V lookup: CDR1 SGHTA, CDR2 FQGNSA. J lost 6 bases, V lost 7 bases, and 9 bases had no gene match. In DNA, the CDR3 is TGTGCCAGCACCGAGGCTAGCGGGGGGTGGGATACGCAGTATTTT. Its protein is CASTEASGGWDTQYF.

This clonotype was detected ten times or more. J is TRBJ1-5 and V is TRBV19; D is perhaps TRBD1 (5 bases). The length of the CDR3 is 15 residues. Germline lookup yields CDR1 LNHDA and CDR2 SQIVND (reference sequence). The V end lost 4 bases, the J end lost 4 bases, and 14 bases lay between the germline ends. CDR3 residues: CASSRTPFINQPQHF. The CDR3 DNA sequence: TGTGCCAGTAGTAGGACACCTTTCATTAATCAGCCCCAGCATTTT. Variable domain in full (rest from reference TRBV19 and TRBJ1-5): DGGITQSPKYLFRKEGQNVTLSCEQNLNHDAMYWYRQDPGQGLRLIYYSQIVNDFQKGDIAEGYSVSREKKESFPLTVTSAQKNPTAFYLCASSRTPFINQPQHFGDGTRLSIL.

This clonotype occurred a few times. The J gene is TRBJ2-3, the V gene TRBV11-2, with D maybe TRBD2 (5 bases). The germline V gene encodes CDR1 SGHAT and CDR2 FQNNGV. CDR3 length: 16 residues. Trimming took off 2 bases at V and 3 bases at J, with 15 bases between the two ends. CDR3 region: CASSLPYEGTTDTQYF. The CDR3 region has the DNA TGTGCCAGCAGCTTACCCTATGAGGGCACTACAGATACGCAGTATTTT.

The gene calls are TRBV5-5 and TRBJ1-1; D is unresolved. The CDR3 is 14 amino acids. The V gene's germline CDR1 is SGHKS and CDR2 YYEKEE (reference sequence). Between the trimmed V and J ends, which lost 3 bases and 2 bases, there was a span of 11 bases. CDR3 coding DNA: TGTGCCAGCAGCTCCGCACCCAAAAACACTGAAGCTTTCTTT. Translation: CASSSAPKNTEAFF.

This clonotype was observed at least ten times. This rearrangement joins TRBV28 to TRBJ1-6; the D is unclear. The CDR3 loop spans 13 amino acids. Germline V gene data show CDR1 as MDHEN and CDR2 as SYDVKM. V was shortened by 8 bases and J by 7 bases, with 12 bases between the two germline ends. The CDR3 nucleotides are TGTGCCAGCGGACCGGGCGGCAATTCACCCCTCCACTTT. It encodes CASGPGGNSPLHF.

This clonotype showed up many times. The gene calls are TRBV28 and TRBJ1-2; no clear D gene. This CDR3 contains 14 residues. The germline V and J ends were trimmed by 5 bases and 8 bases, with 18 bases remaining between them. Germline loops: CDR1 MDHEN, CDR2 SYDVKM. CDR3: CASSPPQVPRGYTF. CDR3 nucleotides: TGTGCCAGCAGTCCTCCCCAAGTCCCGAGGGGCTACACCTTC.

About this clonotype itself: A much more abundant neighbour one base away suggests this may be a read error. The CDR3 region is CASSLYDRDNEQFF. The DNA for the CDR3 is TGTGCCAGCAGCTTATATGACAGAGACAATGAGCAGTTCTTC. The chain recombines TRBV7-2 with TRBJ2-1; TRBD1 is a possible D gene (5 bases). CDR1 SGHTA and CDR2 FQGNSA come from the germline V gene. V was trimmed by 2 bases and J by 5 bases, leaving 10 bases between them. The CDR3 length is 14 residues.

This clonotype showed up many times. This chain uses TRBV27 with TRBJ2-3, with D unresolved. Trimming shortened V by 6 bases and J by 3 bases, and 13 bases separated the two germline ends. The CDR3 spans 14 residues. Germline assignment: CDR1 MNHEY and CDR2 SMNVEV (reference sequence). This CDR3 reads CASSRLTVTDTQYF. CDR3 DNA: TGTGCCAGCAGCCGTCTGACTGTTACAGATACGCAGTATTTT.